In this sample, the clone carrying this TCR beta chain turned up a few times. Here immunoSEQ multiplex PCR was the method, and the copy in TCRdb shows in-frame clones only, minus some. The sample holds 300,000 to 350,000 clones; approximately 82% are singletons and the top ten take roughly 3%. These data originate in a study of blood T cell repertoires in COVID-19. CDR1 is KGHSH, CDR2 LQKENI, per germline. This CDR3 comprises 16 residues. The J segment lost 2 bases and the V segment lost 6 bases, leaving 6 bases of the junction unmatched. The chain combines TRBV18 with TRBJ2-1; 11 bases align to TRBD2. The sample taken for sequencing was peripheral blood. The TCR was taken from a man aged 25 to 40 with active or convalescent COVID-19. The CDR3 DNA sequence: TGTGCCAGCTCCCTCGGGACTAGCGGCACCTACAATGAGCAGTTCTTC. Protein: CASSLGTSGTYNEQFF.